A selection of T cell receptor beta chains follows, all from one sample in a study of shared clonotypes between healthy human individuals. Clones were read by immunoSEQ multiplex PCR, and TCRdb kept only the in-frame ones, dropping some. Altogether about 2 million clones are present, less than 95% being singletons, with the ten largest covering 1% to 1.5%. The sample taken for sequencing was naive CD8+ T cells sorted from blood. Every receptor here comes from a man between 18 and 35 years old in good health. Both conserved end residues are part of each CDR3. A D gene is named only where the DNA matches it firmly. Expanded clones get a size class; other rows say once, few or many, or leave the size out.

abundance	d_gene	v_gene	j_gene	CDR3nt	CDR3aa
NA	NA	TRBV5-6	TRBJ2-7	TGTGCCAGCAGCTTGGCGTTAGCGGACCCATACGAGCAGTACTTC	CASSLALADPYEQYF
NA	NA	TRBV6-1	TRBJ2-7	TGTGCCAGCATCGTCGGATCCGGGAGCTCCTACGAGCAGTACTTC	CASIVGSGSSYEQYF
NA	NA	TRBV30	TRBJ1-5	TGTGCCTGGAGTGGGGACACCCATAGCAATCAGCCCCAGCATTTT	CAWSGDTHSNQPQHF
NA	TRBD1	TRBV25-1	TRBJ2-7	TGTGCCAGCAGCCCCGGGACAGGGGTAAATGGGCAGTACTTC	CASSPGTGVNGQYF
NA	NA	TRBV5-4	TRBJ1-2	TGTGCCAGCAGCTTGAAGTATGGTTTATGGGGCTACACCTTC	CASSLKYGLWGYTF
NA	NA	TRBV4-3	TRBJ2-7	TGCGCCAGCAGCCCCAGCCCCGGAGAGGAGCAGTACTTC	CASSPSPGEEQYF
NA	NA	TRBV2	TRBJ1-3	TGTGCCAGCAGCCATGCCTCAGGGGACCCTGGAAACACCATATATTTT	CASSHASGDPGNTIYF
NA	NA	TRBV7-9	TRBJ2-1	TGTGCCAGCAGCTCATCAGGGGCGGGGACGGATGAGCAGTTCTTC	CASSSSGAGTDEQFF
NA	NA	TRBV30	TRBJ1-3	TGTGCAGGGGAATTGGGAGAAACAAACACCATATATTTT	CAGELGETNTIYF
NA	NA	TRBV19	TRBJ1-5	TGTGCCAGTGAGGGGGGCTGGGGCAATCAGCCCCAGCATTTT	CASEGGWGNQPQHF
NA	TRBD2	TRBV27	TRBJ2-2	TGTGCCAGCAGGCTAGCGGGGGGGCCCGGGGAGCTGTTTTTT	CASRLAGGPGELFF
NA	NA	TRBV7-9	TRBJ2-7	TGTGCCAGCAGCGCAACGGGACGCCCGCCCTACGAGCAGTACTTC	CASSATGRPPYEQYF
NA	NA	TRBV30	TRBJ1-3	TGTGCCTGGAGTGCCGACAGGGGAAACACCATATATTTT	CAWSADRGNTIYF
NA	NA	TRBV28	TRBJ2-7	TGTGCCAGCAGTTTGGGGACGGTCCGGTACGAGCAGTACTTC	CASSLGTVRYEQYF
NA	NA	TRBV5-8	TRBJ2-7	TGTGCCAGCAGCTTGTCAGGGGACTACGAGCAGTACTTC	CASSLSGDYEQYF
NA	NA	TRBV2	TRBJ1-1	TGTGCCAGCAGTGGGACGGTGAACACTGAAGCTTTCTTT	CASSGTVNTEAFF
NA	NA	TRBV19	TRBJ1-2	TGTGCCAGTAGTGCGACACAGGAGGCCCTAGGCTACACCTTC	CASSATQEALGYTF
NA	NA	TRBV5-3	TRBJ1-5	TGTGCCAGAAGCCAACCCGCGGGGAAGCGGGAACAGCCCCAGCATTTT	CARSQPAGKREQPQHF
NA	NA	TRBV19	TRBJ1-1	TGTGCCAGTAGTAACGGGGCTACGAACACTGAAGCTTTCTTT	CASSNGATNTEAFF
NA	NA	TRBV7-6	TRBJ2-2	TGTGCCAGCAGCTTAGAGAGGGCAATTACCGGGGAGCTGTTTTTT	CASSLERAITGELFF
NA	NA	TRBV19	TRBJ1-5	TGTGCCAGTAGTATAGGGTGGCGCGGTCAGCCCCAGCATTTT	CASSIGWRGQPQHF
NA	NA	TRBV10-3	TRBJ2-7	TGTGCCACCCTGGGCCCAGCTTACGAGCAGTACTTC	CATLGPAYEQYF
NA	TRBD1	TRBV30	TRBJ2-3	TGTGCCTGGAGCGATGGGACAGGGGTAGATACGCAGTATTTT	CAWSDGTGVDTQYF
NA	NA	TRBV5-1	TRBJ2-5	TGCGCCAGCAGCTTGGACGATGCTTATGGGACCCAGTACTTC	CASSLDDAYGTQYF
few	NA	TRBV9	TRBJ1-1	TGTGCCAGCAGTTCTGGGGGGACTGAAGCTTTCTTT	CASSSGGTEAFF
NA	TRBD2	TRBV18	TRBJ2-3	TGTGCCAGCTCACCCTCACCAACTAGCGGGGGAAGCACAGATACGCAGTATTTT	CASSPSPTSGGSTDTQYF
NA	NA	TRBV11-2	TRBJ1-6	TGTGCCAGCAGCTTAGGGACAACGTATAATTCACCCCTCCACTTT	CASSLGTTYNSPLHF
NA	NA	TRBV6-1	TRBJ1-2	TGTGCCAGCAGTGAAGGACGGGCGCCAGGCTATGGCTACACCTTC	CASSEGRAPGYGYTF
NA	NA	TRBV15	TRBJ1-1	TGTGCCACCAGCGGGGCGGAGAACACTGAAGCTTTCTTT	CATSGAENTEAFF
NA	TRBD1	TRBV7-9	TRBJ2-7	TGTGCCAGCAGCTTAGGGCAGGGGGCCCTAACCTACGAGCAGTACTTC	CASSLGQGALTYEQYF
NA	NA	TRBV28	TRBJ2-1	TGTGCCAGCAGTTTAAACAGGGAGTGGGGCTATGAGCAGTTCTTC	CASSLNREWGYEQFF
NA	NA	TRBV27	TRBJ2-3	TGTGCCAGCAGTGAACTTGACAGCACAGATACGCAGTATTTT	CASSELDSTDTQYF
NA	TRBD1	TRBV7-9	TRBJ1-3	TGTGCCAGCAGCCCAACCCCAGGGGGGACTGGAAACACCATATATTTT	CASSPTPGGTGNTIYF
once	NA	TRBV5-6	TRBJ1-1	TGTGCCAGCAGCTTGACGGGCGCTGAAGCTTTCTTT	CASSLTGAEAFF
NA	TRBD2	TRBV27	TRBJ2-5	TGTGCCAGCAGCAGGACTAGCCTAGAGACCCAGTACTTC	CASSRTSLETQYF
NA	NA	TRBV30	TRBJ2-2	TGTGCCTGGAGTGTAGTGGGACCCGGGGAGCTGTTTTTT	CAWSVVGPGELFF
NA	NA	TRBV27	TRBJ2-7	TGTGCCAGCAGTTTCTTGGGGGCGGGTTACGAGCAGTACTTC	CASSFLGAGYEQYF
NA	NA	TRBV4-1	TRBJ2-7	TGCGCCAGCAGCCAAGTACTGGGCTACGAGCAGTACTTC	CASSQVLGYEQYF
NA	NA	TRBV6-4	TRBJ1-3	TGTGCCAGCAGTGACCGGGACTTTAAAACCGTTAACTCTGGAAACACCATATATTTT	CASSDRDFKTVNSGNTIYF
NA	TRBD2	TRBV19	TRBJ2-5	TGTGCCAGCAGTATATCGGCGGGAGCAGAGACCCAGTACTTC	CASSISAGAETQYF
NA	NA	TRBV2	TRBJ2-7	TGTGCCAGCAGTGAGGACACCTACGAGCAGTACTTC	CASSEDTYEQYF